Listed below are T cell receptor beta chains from one sample, sequenced in a study of T cell clonotyping in hematopoietic cell transplantation. The repertoire was sequenced with immunoSEQ multiplex PCR; TCRdb's copy has only in-frame clones and lacks some. The sample consists of roughly 80,000 clones, 96% of them appearing once. The sample here was peripheral blood mononuclear cells, taken before stem cell transplant. The receptor set was obtained from a woman aged 50 to 60 with acute myeloid leukemia. Some clones in this sample may be carry-over from other donors' samples. The CDR3 runs from the conserved cysteine through the conserved F or W. D genes are given only for firm matches. The size field is filled for only some rows; it gives once, few, many or a size class.

TRBV27	NA	NA	TRBJ2-7	TGTGCCAGCAGAGAGACCTTGGGGGGGGCGAGCTCCTACGAGCAGTACTTC	CASRETLGGASSYEQYF
TRBV29-1	NA	NA	TRBJ2-7	TGCAGCGTTAGCGGACAAGGCCTCTACGAGCAGTACTTC	CSVSGQGLYEQYF
TRBV5-1	NA	NA	TRBJ1-2	TGCGCCAGCAGGGACTCAACTATTGGCTACACCTTC	CASRDSTIGYTF
TRBV21-1	NA	NA	TRBJ2-7	TGTGCCAGCAGCGCCCGACAAGGACGATACTACGAGCAGTACTTC	CASSARQGRYYEQYF
TRBV19	once	NA	TRBJ1-5	TGTGCCAGTAGTATAGATCACCGGGACGACAATCAGCCCCAGCATTTT	CASSIDHRDDNQPQHF
TRBV6-5	NA	TRBD1	TRBJ1-4	TGTGCCAGCAGGACAGGGGCTAGGGAAAAACTGTTTTTT	CASRTGAREKLFF
TRBV7-9	NA	TRBD1	TRBJ2-7	TGTGCCAGCAGCAGCAGGACAGGGAACGACGAGCAGTACTTC	CASSSRTGNDEQYF
TRBV5-1	NA	NA	TRBJ2-7	TGCGCCAGCCAAGCCGGGACACTACCCTACGAGCAGTACTTC	CASQAGTLPYEQYF
TRBV16	NA	NA	TRBJ1-2	TGTGCCAGCAGCCAATTTAGAAATGGCCCTGGCTACACCTTC	CASSQFRNGPGYTF
TRBV2	NA	NA	TRBJ1-1	TGTGCCAGCAGTGAAGCCCTCGGGGCGCTGAACACTGAAGCTTTCTTT	CASSEALGALNTEAFF
TRBV9	once	NA	TRBJ2-5	TGTGCCAGCAGCCCAAAACCAGGGGTGGAGACCCAGTACTTC	CASSPKPGVETQYF
TRBV2	NA	NA	TRBJ1-4	TGTGCCAGCACGGGCAGGGAAGATGAAAAACTGTTTTTT	CASTGREDEKLFF
TRBV27	NA	NA	TRBJ1-2	TGTGCCAGCAGTGCCGACCGCGTCCAGGGCTACACCTTC	CASSADRVQGYTF
TRBV29-1	once	TRBD2	TRBJ2-7	TGCAGCGTTGTGGGAAGGACTAGTGACGAGCAGTACTTC	CSVVGRTSDEQYF
TRBV11-2	NA	NA	TRBJ1-2	TGTGCCAGCAGGGGGAACAGGGAGGGGACTGAAGACTATGGCTACACCTTC	CASRGNREGTEDYGYTF
TRBV11-2	once	NA	TRBJ2-2	TGTGCCAGCAGCTTAGGGGAGTTAGGCACCGGGGAGCTGTTTTTT	CASSLGELGTGELFF
TRBV5-1	once	TRBD1	TRBJ2-3	TGCGCCAGCAGCCCAGACAGGGTTACAGATACGCAGTATTTT	CASSPDRVTDTQYF
TRBV5-1	NA	NA	TRBJ1-6	TGCGCCAGCAGCTTGGTTGTCGGTAATTCACCCCTCCACTTT	CASSLVVGNSPLHF
TRBV2	NA	NA	TRBJ2-7	TGTGCCAGCAGTGAATGGGAAAACTCCTACGAGCAGTACTTC	CASSEWENSYEQYF
TRBV27	NA	NA	TRBJ1-2	TGTGCCAGCAGTCCTGGGACGGTTGCTAACTATGGCTACACCTTC	CASSPGTVANYGYTF
TRBV5-5	NA	TRBD2	TRBJ2-3	TGTGCCAGCAGCGAACTAGCGGGAGGTAGAGATACGCAGTATTTT	CASSELAGGRDTQYF
TRBV5-1	NA	NA	TRBJ1-4	TGCGCCAGCAGCTTGGACGGGACGCGTGAAAAACTGTTTTTT	CASSLDGTREKLFF
TRBV11-3	NA	NA	TRBJ2-2	TGTGCCAGCAGCCCCCGGGCCTCGGACACCGGGGAGCTGTTTTTT	CASSPRASDTGELFF
TRBV2	NA	TRBD1	TRBJ1-1	TGTGCCAGCAGCCTAGTACAGGGGGCTCGTACTGAAGCTTTCTTT	CASSLVQGARTEAFF
TRBV9	NA	NA	TRBJ2-5	TGTGCCAGCAGCGCCGACTCGTACCAAGAGACCCAGTACTTC	CASSADSYQETQYF
TRBV10-3	NA	NA	TRBJ2-3	TGTGCCATCAGGGGTGGGCAGGGATCAGATACGCAGTATTTT	CAIRGGQGSDTQYF
TRBV7-8	NA	NA	TRBJ1-1	TGTGCCAGCAGCTTAGCAGGGGGGAGCACTGAAGCTTTCTTT	CASSLAGGSTEAFF
TRBV30	NA	TRBD2	TRBJ2-7	TGTGCCTGGAGTGTACTTTGGACTAGCTACGAGCAGTACTTC	CAWSVLWTSYEQYF
TRBV30	NA	NA	TRBJ2-4	TGTGCCTGGAGTCGGGCTAACGAAAACATTCAGTACTTC	CAWSRANENIQYF
TRBV5-1	once	NA	TRBJ2-5	TGCGCCAGCAGCTTGGACAGGTCCCAAGAGACCCAGTACTTC	CASSLDRSQETQYF
TRBV11-1	NA	TRBD2	TRBJ2-1	TGTGCCAGCAGCTTAGGACTAGCGGGGGGCTGGGATGAGCAGTTCTTC	CASSLGLAGGWDEQFF
TRBV25-1	NA	NA	TRBJ2-5	TGTGCCAGCAGTGAAGCTGGAAAAGGGGAGACCCAGTACTTC	CASSEAGKGETQYF
TRBV29-1	NA	TRBD1	TRBJ1-2	TGCAGCGTCAGGGCCCAGGGGGACAACTATGGCTACACCTTC	CSVRAQGDNYGYTF
TRBV2	NA	NA	TRBJ1-1	TGTGCCAACAGACTGAGGGAGAACACTGAAGCTTTCTTT	CANRLRENTEAFF
TRBV7-3	NA	TRBD2	TRBJ2-3	TGTGCCAGCAGCATCAACCCGGGACTAGCGGGGGGAGTGGGTACGCAGTATTTT	CASSINPGLAGGVGTQYF
TRBV6-1	NA	TRBD1	TRBJ2-7	TGTGCCAGCAGCGGGACAGGGGGCTCCTACGAGCAGTACTTC	CASSGTGGSYEQYF
TRBV29-1	NA	TRBD1	TRBJ1-1	TGCAGCCCCTACGACAGGGTTTCGAACACTGAAGCTTTCTTT	CSPYDRVSNTEAFF
TRBV30	NA	TRBD1	TRBJ2-7	TGTGCCTGGAGGGCACGGGACAGTGCCTACGAGCAGTACTTC	CAWRARDSAYEQYF
TRBV6-6	NA	NA	TRBJ1-2	TGTGCCAGCAGTTATTATGGGGCTCCGTATGGCTACACCTTC	CASSYYGAPYGYTF
TRBV28	NA	TRBD2	TRBJ2-7	TGTGCCAGCAGTGCGACTAGCGGGAGGGCCGCCGAGCAGTACTTC	CASSATSGRAAEQYF
TRBV5-6	NA	NA	TRBJ1-4	TGTGCCAGCAGCTTGGGTTCGACTAATGAAAAACTGTTTTTT	CASSLGSTNEKLFF
TRBV7-9	NA	NA	TRBJ2-5	TGTGCCAGCAGCTCGCGGACACAAGTTCAAGAGACCCAGTACTTC	CASSSRTQVQETQYF
TRBV30	NA	NA	TRBJ2-7	TGTGCCTGGAGTTCCCAGCTAGGAGCCTACGAGCAGTACTTC	CAWSSQLGAYEQYF
TRBV27	NA	TRBD2	TRBJ2-2	TGTGCCAGCAGTCGAAGGTGGGAGCGGGGGAACACCGGGGAGCTGTTTTTT	CASSRRWERGNTGELFF